Listed below are T cell receptor beta chains from one sample, sequenced in a study of CD8+ T cells in alopecia areata. TCRdb keeps only in-frame clones here, not all; method: immunoSEQ multiplex PCR. The sample holds around 100,000 clones, around 45% seen once. What was sequenced was CD4+ T cells sorted from blood. These receptors all come from a human donor with alopecia areata. Both conserved end residues are part of each CDR3. The D gene is left open where the match is weak. Size tells how often a clone was seen (once, few, many) or the class of an expanded clone, and some rows leave it out.

DNA: TGTGCCAGCAGCGCCCGCGGGGCTACAACCTACAATGAGCAGTTCTTC; CDR3: CASSARGATTYNEQFF; J: TRBJ2-1; D: NA; size: NA; V: TRBV7-2
DNA: TGTGCCAGCAGTTACTCGAGCGGGAGAGGAACCGGGGAGCTGTTTTTT; CDR3: CASSYSSGRGTGELFF; J: TRBJ2-2; D: TRBD2; size: few; V: TRBV6-5
DNA: TGCAGCGTGGAGAGGGACAGGGGCACTGAAGCTTTCTTT; CDR3: CSVERDRGTEAFF; J: TRBJ1-1; D: TRBD1; size: NA; V: TRBV29-1
DNA: TGTGCCAGCAGTTACTCGTTAGCGAGTCAAAAGACCCAGTACTTC; CDR3: CASSYSLASQKTQYF; J: TRBJ2-5; D: NA; size: NA; V: TRBV6-5
DNA: TGTGCCTGGAGACTTTTGACCGGGGAGCTGTTTTTT; CDR3: CAWRLLTGELFF; J: TRBJ2-2; D: NA; size: once; V: TRBV30
DNA: TGTGCCAGCAGGTACACCGGGACACAAGAGACCCAGTACTTC; CDR3: CASRYTGTQETQYF; J: TRBJ2-5; D: NA; size: NA; V: TRBV6-1
DNA: TGTGCCAGCAGTGACCCCGGGACAGGGTTGTACGAGCAGTACTTC; CDR3: CASSDPGTGLYEQYF; J: TRBJ2-7; D: TRBD1; size: NA; V: TRBV27
DNA: TGCGCCAGCAGCTGGACCACAAGCTCCTACAATGAGCAGTTCTTC; CDR3: CASSWTTSSYNEQFF; J: TRBJ2-1; D: NA; size: NA; V: TRBV5-1
DNA: TGCGCCAGCAGCCTAACCGGGACTAGCGGGATTCAAACCACAGATACGCAGTATTTT; CDR3: CASSLTGTSGIQTTDTQYF; J: TRBJ2-3; D: TRBD2; size: few; V: TRBV5-1
DNA: TGTGCCAGCAGTTTACAGGCCTATGGCTACACCTTC; CDR3: CASSLQAYGYTF; J: TRBJ1-2; D: NA; size: few; V: TRBV28
DNA: TGCAGCGTTGAAGATGGGGGTTCAAACTATGGCTACACCTTC; CDR3: CSVEDGGSNYGYTF; J: TRBJ1-2; D: NA; size: few; V: TRBV29-1
DNA: TGTGCCAGCAGCCAATACAGGGCGGCTGGGGCCAACGTCCTGACTTTC; CDR3: CASSQYRAAGANVLTF; J: TRBJ2-6; D: NA; size: few; V: TRBV14
DNA: TGTGCCAGCAGCCGTGGTAGTGGTCAGCCCCAGCATTTT; CDR3: CASSRGSGQPQHF; J: TRBJ1-5; D: NA; size: NA; V: TRBV6-5
DNA: TGTGCCAGCAGTTTATATGAAACGGGGCGCGCTTTTATCGGGGAGACCCAGTACTTC; CDR3: CASSLYETGRAFIGETQYF; J: TRBJ2-5; D: NA; size: NA; V: TRBV28
DNA: TGTGCCAGCAGCTTACAGGGACAGGGGGCGAGGGAGCAGTACTTC; CDR3: CASSLQGQGAREQYF; J: TRBJ2-7; D: TRBD1; size: NA; V: TRBV7-6
DNA: TGCGCCAGCAGCTTCTCGGACACAGCGTACAATGAGCAGTTCTTC; CDR3: CASSFSDTAYNEQFF; J: TRBJ2-1; D: NA; size: NA; V: TRBV5-1
DNA: TGCGCCAGCAGCCAAGATTGGGCGTTAGAGACCCAGTACTTC; CDR3: CASSQDWALETQYF; J: TRBJ2-5; D: NA; size: NA; V: TRBV4-1
DNA: TGTGCCAGCAGCGCGCGCGACAGGGCGGAAAACATTCAGTACTTC; CDR3: CASSARDRAENIQYF; J: TRBJ2-4; D: TRBD1; size: NA; V: TRBV7-8
DNA: TGTGCCAGCAGTTCCCCCCGTTTCTTT; CDR3: CASSSPRFF; J: TRBJ1-1; D: NA; size: NA; V: TRBV28
DNA: TGTGCCAGCAGTCCCCACAGGGGAAGTGGCTACACCTTC; CDR3: CASSPHRGSGYTF; J: TRBJ1-2; D: TRBD1; size: NA; V: TRBV6-5
DNA: TGTGCCAGCTCACCACCGGGGGCTCCCCTCCACTTT; CDR3: CASSPPGAPLHF; J: TRBJ1-6; D: NA; size: NA; V: TRBV18
DNA: TGCAGCGTCTTAACGGACACACCGAATTCACCCCTCCACTTT; CDR3: CSVLTDTPNSPLHF; J: TRBJ1-6; D: NA; size: NA; V: TRBV29-1
DNA: TGTGCCAGCAGCTCAGGCGGGGGGCGCGGTGAAGCTTTCTTT; CDR3: CASSSGGGRGEAFF; J: TRBJ1-1; D: NA; size: NA; V: TRBV13
DNA: TGTGCCAGCAGCCTCCGGGAGAGGGGCCCGCGTAGTGTCTACGAGCAGTACTTC; CDR3: CASSLRERGPRSVYEQYF; J: TRBJ2-7; D: NA; size: NA; V: TRBV7-2
DNA: TGTGCCAGCAGCTCCACTGGACAGGGAACGGCTAGCTATGGCTACACCTTC; CDR3: CASSSTGQGTASYGYTF; J: TRBJ1-2; D: TRBD1; size: few; V: TRBV7-8
DNA: TGCAGCGTTGAAGAACTGAACCCCTATGGCTACACCTTC; CDR3: CSVEELNPYGYTF; J: TRBJ1-2; D: NA; size: few; V: TRBV29-1
DNA: TGTGCCACAGGCCCGATAGGCTCCTACAATGAGCAGTTCTTC; CDR3: CATGPIGSYNEQFF; J: TRBJ2-1; D: NA; size: NA; V: TRBV6-5
DNA: TGTGCCAGTAGTATGGGTAGCGGGATCTCAGATACGCAGTATTTT; CDR3: CASSMGSGISDTQYF; J: TRBJ2-3; D: TRBD2; size: NA; V: TRBV19
DNA: TGTGCCAGCAGCTTAGAGTTGAGTTCCTACACAGATACGCAGTATTTT; CDR3: CASSLELSSYTDTQYF; J: TRBJ2-3; D: NA; size: NA; V: TRBV7-2
DNA: TGCGCCAGCAGTCAATCGGGAACTAAGAATGAGCAGTTCTTC; CDR3: CASSQSGTKNEQFF; J: TRBJ2-1; D: NA; size: NA; V: TRBV23-1
DNA: TGTGCCAGCAGATCCCAAGCGGGGTCGAACACTGAAGCTTTCTTT; CDR3: CASRSQAGSNTEAFF; J: TRBJ1-1; D: NA; size: NA; V: TRBV9
DNA: TGTGCCAGCTCACCACCGGGGGGAGACACCGGGGAGCTGTTTTTT; CDR3: CASSPPGGDTGELFF; J: TRBJ2-2; D: NA; size: few; V: TRBV18
DNA: TGCGCCAGCAGCCGGGGACAGGGTGCCGCCGGGGAGCTGTTTTTT; CDR3: CASSRGQGAAGELFF; J: TRBJ2-2; D: TRBD1; size: NA; V: TRBV5-1
DNA: TGCAGCGACGTGGATTTCACAGATACGCAGTATTTT; CDR3: CSDVDFTDTQYF; J: TRBJ2-3; D: NA; size: few; V: TRBV29-1
DNA: NA; CDR3: CASILDRGFNEQYF; J: TRBJ2-7; D: NA; size: NA; V: TRBV2
DNA: TGTGCCTGGACAGGGAGTTATGGCTACACCTTC; CDR3: CAWTGSYGYTF; J: TRBJ1-2; D: NA; size: NA; V: TRBV30
DNA: TGTGCCGGGGGGGCAGATACGCAGTATTTT; CDR3: CAGGADTQYF; J: TRBJ2-3; D: TRBD2; size: few; V: TRBV28
DNA: TGTGCCAGCAGTTCAGCGGGAGGGAGCACAGATACGCAGTATTTT; CDR3: CASSSAGGSTDTQYF; J: TRBJ2-3; D: TRBD2; size: few; V: TRBV28
DNA: TGTGCCAGCAGTGAACAAGCTAGCGGGGGGTACAATGAGCAGTTCTTC; CDR3: CASSEQASGGYNEQFF; J: TRBJ2-1; D: TRBD2; size: once; V: TRBV25-1
DNA: TGCGCCAGCATAGGGACTAGCGCCCTACCTACAGATACGCAGTATTTT; CDR3: CASIGTSALPTDTQYF; J: TRBJ2-3; D: TRBD2; size: NA; V: TRBV23-1
DNA: TGTGCCAGCTCAGTCTCACAGGGTAGGATCAATGAGCAGTTCTTC; CDR3: CASSVSQGRINEQFF; J: TRBJ2-1; D: NA; size: NA; V: TRBV18
DNA: TGTGCCAGCAGGTCCGGGACTAGGAACAATGAGCAGTTCTTC; CDR3: CASRSGTRNNEQFF; J: TRBJ2-1; D: TRBD2; size: few; V: TRBV14
DNA: TGTGCCAGCAGAAGGTCCGGGACAGGGACCTACGAGCAGTACTTC; CDR3: CASRRSGTGTYEQYF; J: TRBJ2-7; D: TRBD1; size: NA; V: TRBV11-2
DNA: TGTGCCAGCAGTTTATCTGGGAGGGGGATAGATACGCAGTATTTT; CDR3: CASSLSGRGIDTQYF; J: TRBJ2-3; D: NA; size: NA; V: TRBV27
DNA: TGCGCCAGCAGTCATAGAAGTTCTGAAGCTTTCTTT; CDR3: CASSHRSSEAFF; J: TRBJ1-1; D: NA; size: NA; V: TRBV23-1
DNA: TGCGCCAGCAGCCAACGGCAGGGGGGGTACGAGCAGTACTTC; CDR3: CASSQRQGGYEQYF; J: TRBJ2-7; D: NA; size: NA; V: TRBV4-1
DNA: TGTGCCAGCAGCTTAGTCCTAGCCACTGAAGCTTTCTTT; CDR3: CASSLVLATEAFF; J: TRBJ1-1; D: NA; size: few; V: TRBV7-2
DNA: TGCGCCAGCAGCTTGGGTCTAGCGCGTCCTAACGGGACCCAGTACTTC; CDR3: CASSLGLARPNGTQYF; J: TRBJ2-5; D: NA; size: NA; V: TRBV5-1
DNA: TGTGCCAGCAGCGAGGGGAGCGAGCAGTACTTC; CDR3: CASSEGSEQYF; J: TRBJ2-7; D: NA; size: NA; V: TRBV7-9
DNA: TGCAGTGCTAGAGAACCGGGACTCGACACCTTC; CDR3: CSAREPGLDTF; J: TRBJ1-2; D: NA; size: NA; V: TRBV20-1
DNA: TGTGCCAGCAGCTTAGTGCCGCAGTACTCCTATAATTCACCCCTCCACTTT; CDR3: CASSLVPQYSYNSPLHF; J: TRBJ1-6; D: NA; size: NA; V: TRBV7-2
DNA: TGTGCCAGCAGTAACGGGGGCACCGGGGGATATCAGCCCCAGCATTTT; CDR3: CASSNGGTGGYQPQHF; J: TRBJ1-5; D: NA; size: NA; V: TRBV27
DNA: TGTGCCGCCTCCCCCAAACGAAACGGGGGCGGCTACACCTTC; CDR3: CAASPKRNGGGYTF; J: TRBJ1-2; D: NA; size: NA; V: TRBV7-9
DNA: TGTGCCAGCAGCTTAGGCCATTCCACCTACGAGCAGTACTTC; CDR3: CASSLGHSTYEQYF; J: TRBJ2-7; D: NA; size: few; V: TRBV7-2
DNA: TGTGCCAGCTCAGGCGGGACAGGGGGTAACCAGCCCCAGCATTTT; CDR3: CASSGGTGGNQPQHF; J: TRBJ1-5; D: TRBD1; size: NA; V: TRBV18
DNA: TGCAGCGTTGAAGGGGGGGCCTGGACTAGCGGGAGGGCCGGGGAGCTGTTTTTT; CDR3: CSVEGGAWTSGRAGELFF; J: TRBJ2-2; D: TRBD2; size: NA; V: TRBV29-1
DNA: TGCGCCAGCAGCGATTCCCTAGCGGGAGATTCTGGGGAGCTGTTTTTT; CDR3: CASSDSLAGDSGELFF; J: TRBJ2-2; D: TRBD2; size: few; V: TRBV5-1
DNA: TGCGCCAGCAGCTTCTTGCCGGAAACCGGGGAGCTGTTTTTT; CDR3: CASSFLPETGELFF; J: TRBJ2-2; D: NA; size: few; V: TRBV5-1
DNA: TGTGCCAGTAGACGATCAATAGAAGGGGAGCTGTTTTTT; CDR3: CASRRSIEGELFF; J: TRBJ2-2; D: NA; size: NA; V: TRBV19
DNA: TGTGCCAGCAGCGTACAGGGTTCTGGAAACACCATATATTTT; CDR3: CASSVQGSGNTIYF; J: TRBJ1-3; D: NA; size: few; V: TRBV2